This T cell receptor (beta chain) was documented in a study of T cells in Graves' hyperthyroidism and ophthalmopathy. Broader study findings: Model output signaled ophthalmopathy a median about 6.3 months ahead of onset.

Together with thyroid ultrasound, orbital computed tomography, serum thyroxine and TRAb, clinical symptoms were used for diagnoses. This clonotype appeared a single time. What it binds is unknown. CDR3 size: 14 residues. Trimming removed 1 base from V and 7 bases from J; junction bases left unmatched: 5. Germline CDR1 and CDR2: SEHNR and FQNEAQ (reference sequence). From RNA transcripts, TCR beta CDR3 regions were amplified. HTBI primers drove first-round RT-PCR of the TCR CDR3. TCRdb recomputed calls from the multiplex PCR reads with MiXCR, one row per CDR3 protein. The table includes about half a million distinct CDR3 sequences, 15% to 20% detected once.

The chain couples TRBV7-9 to TRBJ2-5; TRBD1 aligns across 8 bases. This TCR was sampled from a man aged 35 to 55 with Graves' ophthalmopathy. Sample: blood. The DNA of the CDR3 is TGTGCCAGCAGCTTAGGTGGGACAGGCGGGACCCAGTACTTC. Residues: CASSLGGTGGTQYF.